This is a list of T cell receptor beta chains from one sample in a study of response to subunit inactivated influenza vaccine. Using its own MiXCR run on the RT-PCR reads, TCRdb lists one record per CDR3 protein. The table includes 450,000 to 550,000 distinct CDR3 sequences, over 25% detected once. Sequences were derived from CD4+ T cells sorted from PBMCs, sampled roughly 5 days after vaccination. These receptors were taken from a man aged 50 or older who received an inactivated influenza vaccine. Each CDR3 is given with its conserved first and last residue. D genes are given only for firm matches. Some rows have no size entry. The others give once, few or many, or a class for an expanded clone.

CASRPGSRDPFADPLF	TGTGCCAGCAGGCCCGGGTCCCGAGATCCCTTCGCGGACCCGCTCTTC	TRBV2	TRBJ1-2	.	.
CASSLLAGGPAHNEQFF	TGCGCCAGCAGCCTTCTAGCGGGAGGGCCGGCGCACAATGAGCAGTTCTTC	TRBV4-3	TRBJ2-1	TRBD2	few
CASSPNRGQAFF	TGTGCCAGCAGCCCAAACAGGGGGCAGGCTTTCTTT	TRBV7-2	TRBJ1-1	TRBD1	.
CAISGTGNSPLHF	TGTGCCATCAGTGGGACTGGGAATTCACCCCTCCACTTT	TRBV10-3	TRBJ1-6	.	few
CASSSTGVSNQPQHF	TGTGCCAGCAGTTCCACAGGGGTCAGCAATCAGCCCCAGCATTTT	TRBV27	TRBJ1-5	TRBD1	few
CASSYTQSTGELFF	TGTGCCAGCAGTTACACCCAGTCCACCGGGGAGCTGTTTTTT	TRBV6-2/TRBV6-3	TRBJ2-2	.	.
CASSLPFTGGSYEQYF	TGTGCCAGCAGCCTTCCTTTTACAGGGGGGTCCTACGAGCAGTACTTC	TRBV7-2	TRBJ2-7	TRBD1	few
CSATGSLQETQYF	TGCAGTGCTACGGGTAGCCTCCAAGAGACCCAGTACTTC	TRBV20-1	TRBJ2-5	.	.
CASSPNSLAKNIQYF	TGTGCCAGCAGTCCCAATTCCTTAGCCAAAAACATTCAGTACTTC	TRBV12-3/TRBV12-4	TRBJ2-4	.	few
CASSVGPSNYGYTF	TGCGCCAGCAGTGTCGGGCCAAGCAACTATGGCTACACCTTC	TRBV10-2	TRBJ1-2	.	.
CASGDAGLADTQYF	TGTGCCAGCGGGGACGCCGGACTAGCGGATACGCAGTATTTT	TRBV7-6	TRBJ2-3	TRBD2	.
CASSQDRPTTIYF	TGTGCCAGCAGCCAAGACAGGCCTACCACCATATATTTT	TRBV11-2	TRBJ1-3	.	.
CASSKGTGGNYGYTF	TGTGCCAGCAGTAAAGGGACAGGAGGGAACTATGGCTACACCTTC	TRBV2	TRBJ1-2	TRBD1	few
CASRTSGRRGEQYF	TGTGCCAGCAGAACTAGCGGGAGAAGAGGGGAGCAGTACTTC	TRBV21-1	TRBJ2-7	.	.
CSARDPTNYGYTF	TGCAGTGCCAGAGATCCCACGAACTATGGCTACACCTTC	TRBV20-1	TRBJ1-2	.	.
CATSVGVRVWNEQFF	TGTGCCACCTCGGTGGGGGTACGCGTTTGGAATGAGCAGTTCTTC	TRBV15	TRBJ2-1	.	few
CASSGLGSGVDTQYF	TGTGCCAGCAGCGGGCTTGGAAGCGGGGTAGATACGCAGTATTTT	TRBV7-6	TRBJ2-3	TRBD2	many
CASSDGAGADQPQHF	TGTGCCAGCTCAGACGGGGCGGGGGCAGATCAGCCCCAGCATTTT	TRBV18	TRBJ1-5	.	few